This TCR beta chain was identified during a study of blood T cells in healthy people across ages. This clonotype was seen a handful of times. Mismatch with germline at one junction end may stem from a read error. The V gene's germline CDR1 is SGHAT and CDR2 FQNNGV. The CDR3 loop spans 13 amino acids. Then a second PCR, running roughly 6 to 11 cycles, was carried out with a sample-barcoded 5' primer and a J-beta primer mix. MiXCR was run by TCRdb on the 5' RACE reads, yielding one entry per CDR3 protein. The sample yields approximately 800,000 distinct CDR3 sequences, 20% to 30% seen once. These data also featured in a second study, about T cells of mothers and their children.

This chain links TRBV11-2 with TRBJ1-4; no firm D call. This clonotype was sampled from a boy younger than 18 in good health. Sequencing was done on a sample of blood. The CDR3 DNA follows: TGTGCCAGCACCAAAACGGGCCCTGAAGAACTGTTTTTT. Translating gives CASTKTGPEELFF.